These 25 T cell receptor beta chains share one sample of origin, sequenced in a study of identical twins. TCRdb used MiXCR to reprocess the 5' RACE reads, holding one entry per CDR3 protein. This sample has 510,000 or so distinct CDR3 sequences, with approximately 16% found just once. The same data also contributed to another study, on yellow fever vaccine responses in identical twins.

Input material: CD4+ T cells sorted from blood. Receptor source: a woman aged 18-30 years in good health.

V usage is TRBV5-1 and J usage is TRBJ2-5; no definite D call. Germline V gives CDR1 SGHRS, CDR2 YFSETQ. CDR3 length: 13 residues. With 4 bases removed from V and 0 bases from J, the gap between germline ends came to 7 bases. The CDR3 loop reads CASSNEYQETQYF. The CDR3, as DNA: TGCGCCAGCAGCAATGAGTACCAAGAGACCCAGTACTTC.

The chain carries TRBV29-1 and TRBJ2-3; D is undetermined. The CDR3 is made up of 11 amino acids. V was trimmed by 6 bases and J by 4 bases, leaving 8 bases between them. Germline V gives CDR1 SQVTM, CDR2 ANQGSEA. The CDR3 sequence is CSVGNADTQYF. Written as DNA, the CDR3 is TGCAGCGTAGGTAACGCAGATACGCAGTATTTT.

This clonotype was observed a few times. This chain links TRBV5-4 with TRBJ2-7; D is perhaps TRBD1 (6 bases). In germline, CDR1 is SGHNT, CDR2 YYREEE (reference sequence). The V end lost 5 bases, the J end lost 3 bases, and 15 bases lay between the germline ends. The CDR3 has 14 amino acids. The CDR3 region has the DNA TGTGCCAGCAGTCCTGGGGGCGGGCGCTACGAGCAGTACTTC. Protein product: CASSPGGGRYEQYF.

The gene calls are TRBV3-1 and TRBJ2-1; D gene ambiguous. The CDR3 length is 15 residues. V was pared by 0 bases and J by 4 bases, with 10 bases between. The germline gives CDR1 LGHDT, CDR2 YNNKEL (reference sequence). The CDR3 is CASSQEMQTYNEQFF. CDR3 coding DNA: TGTGCCAGCAGCCAAGAGATGCAGACTTACAATGAGCAGTTCTTC.

V gene TRBV20-1 combines with J gene TRBJ2-5, with a tentative D call TRBD2 (6 bases). The V and J ends lost 6 bases and 5 bases respectively, with 16 bases between them. The CDR3 covers 13 residues. Germline CDR1 DFQATT, CDR2 SNEGSKA (reference sequence). The CDR3 loop is CSAVGLASETQYF. The CDR3 DNA reads as TGCAGTGCCGTAGGGCTAGCGTCCGAGACCCAGTACTTC.

This rearrangement joins TRBV7-2 to TRBJ2-5; 10 bases match TRBD1. The V segment lost 1 base and the J segment 7 bases; nucleotides outside the gene matches: 12. CDR3 size: 17 residues. The germline gives CDR1 SGHTA, CDR2 FQGNSA. The CDR3 DNA reads as TGTGCCAGCAGCTTAGGGGGGACAGGGGCGACGGTAGCGACCCAGTACTTC. It encodes CASSLGGTGATVATQYF.

This sequence joins TRBV18 and TRBJ1-5, with D possibly matching TRBD1 (5 bases). V was pared by 2 bases and J by 5 bases, with 16 bases between. Germline V gene data show CDR1 as KGHSH and CDR2 as LQKENI. The CDR3 spans 16 residues. The CDR3 reads CASSPTQGALDQPQHF. In DNA, the CDR3 is TGTGCCAGCTCACCAACCCAGGGTGCACTCGATCAGCCCCAGCATTTT.

This clonotype has only a few counts. J is TRBJ2-1 and V is TRBV5-1; the match to TRBD2 covers 9 bases. CDR3 size: 15 residues. CDR1 is SGHRS, CDR2 YFSETQ, per germline. With V trimmed by 2 bases and J by 6 bases, 6 bases remained unmatched. The CDR3 loop is CASSLSGRPLNEQFF. CDR3 DNA sequence: TGCGCCAGCAGCTTAAGCGGGAGGCCACTCAATGAGCAGTTCTTC.

In this sample, this clonotype turned up a few times. The chain employs TRBV29-1 and TRBJ1-1; D not certain. The germline V gene encodes CDR1 SQVTM and CDR2 ANQGSEA. V gave up 7 bases and J gave up 11 bases, with 8 bases separating them. The length of the CDR3 is 8 residues. CDR3 DNA sequence: TGCAGCGCTGGGTGGGCTTTCTTT. Amino acids: CSAGWAFF.

This clonotype was counted at least ten times. The chain joins TRBV12-3 or TRBV12-4 to TRBJ2-1; weak D call: TRBD1 (5 bases). Between the trimmed V and J ends, which lost 2 bases and 10 bases, there was a span of 12 bases. The CDR3 is 13 amino acids. CDR3 sequence reads: CASSLKGRGEQFF. In DNA, the CDR3 is TGTGCCAGCAGTTTAAAGGGTAGGGGCGAGCAGTTCTTC.

The genes are TRBV12-3 or TRBV12-4 and TRBJ2-7; D possibly corresponds to TRBD2 (6 bases). The CDR3 has 16 residues. With 6 bases removed from V and 2 bases from J, the gap between germline ends came to 20 bases. This CDR3 reads CASRPGGAVSAYEQYF. In DNA form, the CDR3 reads TGTGCCAGCAGACCTGGAGGGGCAGTGAGTGCCTACGAGCAGTACTTC.

The chain employs TRBV6-1 and TRBJ2-1; 14 positions agree with TRBD2. The V gene end was trimmed by 6 bases and the J gene end by 7 bases; junction bases not matched to a gene: 5. Germline assignment: CDR1 MNHNS and CDR2 SASEGT. This CDR3 has 15 amino acids. The CDR3 loop is CASRSGTSGRNEQFF. CDR3 nucleotides: TGTGCCAGCAGGTCCGGGACTAGCGGGAGAAATGAGCAGTTCTTC.

This clonotype was observed a handful of times. The genes are TRBV5-1 and TRBJ1-5; D gene unclear. The CDR3 length is 14 residues. The germline gives CDR1 SGHRS, CDR2 YFSETQ. V was trimmed by 0 bases and J by 2 bases, leaving 6 bases between them. The CDR3 nucleotides are TGCGCCAGCAGCTTGGGCAGCGGCAATCAGCCCCAGCATTTT. It yields the protein CASSLGSGNQPQHF.

This chain connects TRBV27 to TRBJ2-5; D is ambiguous. Trimming stripped 6 bases from V and 5 bases from J, with 10 bases between. The CDR3 consists of 12 residues. CDR1 is MNHEY, CDR2 SMNVEV, per germline (reference sequence). Here the CDR3 reads CASSAARETQYF. CDR3 DNA sequence: TGTGCCAGCAGCGCCGCTCGGGAGACCCAGTACTTC.

The rearrangement uses TRBV7-3 and TRBJ2-1, with 8 bases matching TRBD2. This CDR3 region has 18 residues. J was trimmed by 4 bases and V by 1 base; bases with no gene match: 12. Germline V gene lookup returns CDR1 SGHTA and CDR2 FQGTGA. CDR3 loop: CASSLRARLVAGYNEQFF. CDR3 DNA: TGTGCCAGCAGCTTAAGAGCCCGGTTAGTAGCGGGGTACAATGAGCAGTTCTTC.

The chain employs TRBV7-3 and TRBJ2-1; TRBD1 agrees at 10 bases. The germline V gene has CDR1 SGHTA and CDR2 FQGTGA. V shed 4 bases, J shed 7 bases, and the junction held 10 bases outside the gene matches. The CDR3 covers 16 residues. The CDR3 here is CASSSPRQGAGNEQFF. In DNA, the CDR3 is TGTGCCAGCAGCTCACCCAGACAGGGGGCAGGGAATGAGCAGTTCTTC.

This clonotype has more than one count but fewer than ten. This chain joins TRBV27 and TRBJ2-7; possibly TRBD2 for D (6 bases). V dropped 3 bases and J dropped 4 bases, with 10 bases sitting between them. This CDR3 has 13 amino acids. The germline gives CDR1 MNHEY, CDR2 SMNVEV (reference sequence). CDR3 protein: CASSFGAGYEQYF. The CDR3 DNA sequence: TGTGCCAGCAGTTTTGGGGCGGGGTACGAGCAGTACTTC.

The V call is TRBV12-3 or TRBV12-4, the J call TRBJ2-5, with 9 bases identical to TRBD1. The CDR3 is 14 residues long. The V gene end was trimmed by 5 bases and the J gene end by 5 bases; junction bases not matched to a gene: 6. The chain's CDR3 is CASSLQGAGETQYF. CDR3 coding DNA: TGTGCCAGCAGTCTACAGGGGGCTGGGGAGACCCAGTACTTC.

This rearrangement joins TRBV11-2 to TRBJ2-1, with 9 bases aligning to TRBD2. Germline values: CDR1 SGHAT, CDR2 FQNNGV. This CDR3 is built from 17 residues. The V segment lost 5 bases and the J segment 7 bases; nucleotides outside the gene matches: 15. The CDR3 nucleotides are TGTGCCAGCAGCCTGCGGGGGGGCGCTCAAGGAGGTAATGAGCAGTTCTTC. Protein: CASSLRGGAQGGNEQFF.

This sequence joins TRBV5-6 and TRBJ2-5; TRBD2 is a possible D gene (6 bases). Per germline, CDR1 SGHDT and CDR2 YYEEEE. The CDR3 is made up of 14 amino acids. V shed 2 bases and J shed 1 base, with 9 bases lying between them. The CDR3 DNA is TGTGCCAGCAGCTTCAAGACTAGCCAAGAGACCCAGTACTTC. Its translation is CASSFKTSQETQYF. The full variable domain, rest sourced from reference TRBV5-6 and TRBJ2-5, is DAGVTQSPTHLIKTRGQQVTLRCSPKSGHDTVSWYQQALGQGPQFIFQYYEEEERQRGNFPDRFSGHQFPNYSSELNVNALLLGDSALYLCASSFKTSQETQYFGPGTRLLVL.

This clonotype turned up a few times. DNA for the CDR3: TGCAGTGCTAGAAGACAGGGGAGTGGTGGCACTGAAGCTTTCTTT. Protein: CSARRQGSGGTEAFF. The rearrangement uses TRBV20-1 and TRBJ1-1; 8 bases agree with TRBD1. The V and J ends lost 2 bases and 4 bases, in that order; junction bases with no gene match: 9. This CDR3 has 15 amino acids. Germline-derived CDR1 and CDR2 are DFQATT and SNEGSKA (reference sequence).

This clonotype was observed a handful of times. This chain uses TRBV29-1 with TRBJ2-1; TRBD2 aligns across 11 bases. CDR3 length: 13 amino acids. Trimming took 1 base from V and 9 from J; bases not matched to a gene: 2. Germline V CDR1 and CDR2: SQVTM, ANQGSEA. Written as DNA, the CDR3 is TGCAGCGTTGAAGGACTAGCGGGAAGTGAGCAGTTCTTC. As protein: CSVEGLAGSEQFF.

The sample holds many counts of this clonotype. This chain links TRBV12-3 or TRBV12-4 with TRBJ2-5, with D uncertain. The CDR3 consists of 14 residues. The V end was cut by 7 bases, the J end by 0 bases, with 12 bases between. The CDR3, as DNA: TGTGCCAGCACCTCGTTAGGGCACCAAGAGACCCAGTACTTC. Translating it yields CASTSLGHQETQYF.

This clonotype has only a few counts. V usage is TRBV9 and J usage is TRBJ2-3, with TRBD2 identical over 8 bases. This CDR3 contains 15 residues. V shed 3 bases and J 3 bases; nucleotides not matched to a gene: 6. Looked up from germline, CDR1 is SGDLS and CDR2 is YYNGEE. CDR3 in DNA: TGTGCCAGCAGCGATCGGGAGGGCCGAACAGATACGCAGTATTTT. As protein: CASSDREGRTDTQYF.

J is TRBJ2-1 and V is TRBV6-6, with a tentative D call TRBD1 (6 bases). Germline CDR1 is MNHNY and CDR2 is SVGAGI (reference sequence). V was trimmed by 5 bases and J by 7 bases, leaving 9 bases between them. The CDR3 length is 12 residues. For the CDR3, the DNA is TGTGCCAGCAGTGAGGACAGAAATGAGCAGTTCTTC. It codes for CASSEDRNEQFF.